The T cell receptor (beta chain) under discussion was sequenced for a study of blood T cells in healthy people across ages (dated by TCRdb to about 2015). Broadly, across the study: In model experiments, template switching captured about one uniquely barcoded TCR beta cDNA molecule for every two T cells. The donors were divided into four age groups: young (average around 17 years), middle-aged (roughly 40), aged (approximately 64) and long-lived (82). Age-related changes in TCR beta repertoire diversity were measured in the study by deep sequencing normalized with unique cDNA molecular identifiers. Using the same blood draw, the study looked at two additional independent replicas of 1 million unique cDNA reads for two donors, one aged 18 to 30 and the other aged 80 or older. To avoid experimental bias, donors of different ages were randomly spread across the sequencing lanes.

This clonotype was counted many times. No cognate antigen has been identified for it. No base-level quality is on record; no much larger clone is a single base apart. Library creation used 5' RACE. The sequencer was an Illumina HiSeq 2500. A second PCR of roughly 7 to 11 cycles was performed with a sample-barcoded 5' primer and a J-beta primer mix. A unique molecular identifier was introduced onto each TCR beta cDNA molecule by a template-switch 5' adaptor carrying 12 random nucleotides. At least 3 million CDR3-containing paired-end reads were obtained from each sample. All of the RNA was converted into first-strand cDNA using the Mint cDNA synthesis kit, with a TRBC-specific oligonucleotide serving as the primer. After uracil-DNA glycosylase treatment, a first 18-cycle PCR used universal primers M1SS and BC2_uni_R on all cDNA. The authors processed their data as follows. Normalization of each sample was performed by random selection of 1 million high-quality reads, each carrying a distinct molecular identifier. Instead of being binned into consensus sequences, reads with shared molecular identifiers were discarded. CDR3 identification, clonotype clustering and error correction used MiTCR with a Q25 quality threshold and the strictest error-elimination algorithm. Lower-bound total TCR beta diversity was estimated with a nonparametric unseen species model using Euler transformation. In-frame beta chains were kept once TCRdb had trimmed the public reads at Q25 with fastp and called clones with MiXCR. Every entry covers one CDR3 protein and lists the most common genes and DNA from its rows. The V and J calls and clone size come from TCRdb's table, not from the authors' own analysis. Present in this sample are 710,000 or so distinct CDR3 sequences, 32% of which were seen just once. The ten top clones hold roughly 15% of the sample.

Looking up the germline V gene yields CDR1 MDHEN and CDR2 SYDVKM. From the cysteine up to the phenylalanine, the CDR3 has a length of 13 residues. Kept here is only the CDR3 DNA, which spans 39 bases and is read in frame from base 1. V sheds 9 bases and J sheds 5 bases, leaving 17 bases between their ends. Here is what the overall study found, with its caveats: Compared with the aged group, the long-lived group had more naive CD4+ T cells, fewer expanded clones and increased TCR diversity, suggesting age selection. Conclusive comparison of naive and antigen-experienced compartments was prevented by the profiling of bulk unsorted PBMCs. Observed TCR beta diversity per million T cells fell roughly linearly with age, and a significant reduction was already apparent by age around 40. There was a strong correlation between observed TCR beta diversity and the percentage of naive T cells measured by flow cytometry. Estimates of total diversity from one million sequenced T cells were regarded as lower bounds and underestimates. Because donor CMV infection status was unknown, age-related changes in expanded clonotypes were potentially confounded.

Systemically healthy Caucasian individuals from Russia, 35 to 50 in total and aged roughly 6 to 100 years, were included as donors. Roughly 10 milliliters of peripheral blood were drawn from each donor into EDTA-treated Vacutainer tubes. Ficoll-Paque density-gradient centrifugation was used to isolate PBMCs, with at least 7 million per sample. Trizol reagent was used to extract total RNA from PBMCs, with at least 5 micrograms per sample. For every donor, flow cytometry on a PBMC aliquot measured the percentage of naive CD45RAhigh/CD27high T cells. The rearranged segments are TRBV28 and TRBJ2-7; the D gene is perhaps TRBD1, on 6 matching bases. The clonotype comes from a woman aged 80 or older in good health. Donor details come from another sample of the same person, matched by shared clones. Sequenced: blood. For the CDR3, the sequence is CASTADSYHEQYF. The nucleotide sequence is TGTGCCAGTACCGCGGACAGTTACCACGAGCAGTACTTC.